This TCR beta chain emerged from a study of blood T cell repertoires in COVID-19. The method was immunoSEQ multiplex PCR; TCRdb's version includes in-frame clones alone and lacks a portion of them. The sample includes fewer than 300,000 clones, 75% to 95% of them seen just once. Sequencing used PBMCs or T cells enriched from blood (not recorded which). This TCR was sampled from a woman aged 25 to 39 who had recovered from COVID-19.

In DNA form, the CDR3 reads TGTGCCAGCAGTCGAGGACTAGCGGGAGGGCACCCTTTCTACGAGCAGTACTTC. The encoded protein is CASSRGLAGGHPFYEQYF. V gene TRBV25-1 combines with J gene TRBJ2-7, with 15 bases fitting TRBD2. The CDR3 extends over 18 amino acids. Trimming removed 5 bases from V and 3 bases from J; junction bases left unmatched: 11. Germline assignment: CDR1 MGHDK and CDR2 SYGVNS.